This TCR beta chain was captured by sequencing in a study of blood T cell repertoires in COVID-19. Generated by immunoSEQ multiplex PCR, the TCRdb table keeps only in-frame clones and is missing some. The table records about 87,000 clones, over 70% of them present only once. The sequenced sample was peripheral blood. This sequence was found in a woman aged 45-59 years with acute or convalescent COVID-19.

CDR3 sequence (DNA): TGTGCCAGCTCATCATCTAGAGAAAGAGAGCAGTACTTC. Translation gives CASSSSREREQYF. The chain recombines TRBV18 with TRBJ2-7; no clear D gene. CDR1 is KGHSH, CDR2 LQKENI, per germline. This CDR3 is built from 13 residues. V shed 5 bases and J shed 7 bases, with 15 bases lying between them. Full variable domain (outside the CDR3, taken from reference TRBV18 and TRBJ2-7): NAGVMQNPRHLVRRRGQEARLRCSPMKGHSHVYWYRQLPEEGLKFMVYLQKENIIDESGMPKERFSAEFPKEGPSILRIQQVVRGDSAAYFCASSSSREREQYFGPGTRLTVT.